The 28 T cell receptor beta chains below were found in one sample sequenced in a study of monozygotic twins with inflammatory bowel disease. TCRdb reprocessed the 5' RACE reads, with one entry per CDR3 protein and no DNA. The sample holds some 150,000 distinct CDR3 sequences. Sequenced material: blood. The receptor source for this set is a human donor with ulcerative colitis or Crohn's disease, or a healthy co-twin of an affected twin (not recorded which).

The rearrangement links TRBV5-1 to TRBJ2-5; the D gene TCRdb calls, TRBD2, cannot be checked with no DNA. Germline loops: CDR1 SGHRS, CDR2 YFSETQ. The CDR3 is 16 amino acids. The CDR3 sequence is CASSLFVGSDQETQYF.

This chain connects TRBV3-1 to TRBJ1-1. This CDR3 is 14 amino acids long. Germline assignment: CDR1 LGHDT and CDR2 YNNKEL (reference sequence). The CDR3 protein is CASSLRSGRTEAFF.

This CDR3 is CASTPPQGSGEKLFF. The gene calls are TRBV21-1 and TRBJ1-4; TCRdb outputs TRBD1, but without DNA this stays unchecked. TRBV21-1 corresponds to a pseudogene. The CDR3 loop spans 15 amino acids.

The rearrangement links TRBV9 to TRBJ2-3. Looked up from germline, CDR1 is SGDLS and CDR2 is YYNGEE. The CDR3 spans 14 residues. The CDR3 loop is CASSGNPSTDTQYF.

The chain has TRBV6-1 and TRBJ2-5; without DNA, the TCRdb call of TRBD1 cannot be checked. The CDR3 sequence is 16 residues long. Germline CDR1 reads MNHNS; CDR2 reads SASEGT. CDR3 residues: CASSSLITGSRETQYF.

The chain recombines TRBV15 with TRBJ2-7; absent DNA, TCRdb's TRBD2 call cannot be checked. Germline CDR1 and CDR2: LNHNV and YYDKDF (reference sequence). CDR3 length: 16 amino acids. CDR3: CATSSSLAGGGYEQYF.

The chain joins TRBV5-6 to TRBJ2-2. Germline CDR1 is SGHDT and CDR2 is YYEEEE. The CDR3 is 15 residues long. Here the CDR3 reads CASSFDWVATGELFF. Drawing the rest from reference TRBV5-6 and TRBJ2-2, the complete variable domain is DAGVTQSPTHLIKTRGQQVTLRCSPKSGHDTVSWYQQALGQGPQFIFQYYEEEERQRGNFPDRFSGHQFPNYSSELNVNALLLGDSALYLCASSFDWVATGELFFGEGSRLTVL.

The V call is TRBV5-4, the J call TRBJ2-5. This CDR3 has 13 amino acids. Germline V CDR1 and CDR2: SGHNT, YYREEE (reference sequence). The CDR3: CASSLELDSVWHF.

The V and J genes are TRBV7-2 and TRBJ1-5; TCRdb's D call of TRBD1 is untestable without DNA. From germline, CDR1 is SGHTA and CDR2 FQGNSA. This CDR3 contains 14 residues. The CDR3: CASSPRQGAQPQHF.

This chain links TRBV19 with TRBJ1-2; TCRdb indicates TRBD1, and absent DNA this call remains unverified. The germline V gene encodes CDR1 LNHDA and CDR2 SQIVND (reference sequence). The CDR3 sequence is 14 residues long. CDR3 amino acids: CASSIVGTGQGYTF. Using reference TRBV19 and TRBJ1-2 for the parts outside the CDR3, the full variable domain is DGGITQSPKYLFRKEGQNVTLSCEQNLNHDAMYWYRQDPGQGLRLIYYSQIVNDFQKGDIAEGYSVSREKKESFPLTVTSAQKNPTAFYLCASSIVGTGQGYTFGSGTRLTVV.

CDR3 sequence: CASNDRGPENEQFF. This rearrangement joins TRBV11-3 to TRBJ2-1; the D call from TCRdb, TRBD1, cannot be confirmed without DNA. Germline values: CDR1 SGHNT, CDR2 YENEEA. The CDR3 extends over 14 amino acids.

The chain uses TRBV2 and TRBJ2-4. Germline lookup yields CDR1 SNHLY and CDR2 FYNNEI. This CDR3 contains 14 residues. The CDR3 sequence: CASSISFGKNIQYF.

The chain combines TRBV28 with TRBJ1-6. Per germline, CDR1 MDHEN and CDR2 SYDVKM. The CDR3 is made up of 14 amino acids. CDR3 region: CASSLSGPGGPLHF. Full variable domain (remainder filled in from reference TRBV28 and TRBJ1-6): DVKVTQSSRYLVKRTGEKVFLECVQDMDHENMFWYRQDPGLGLRLIYFSYDVKMKEKGDIPEGYSVSREKKERFSLILESASTNQTSMYLCASSLSGPGGPLHFGNGTRLTVT.

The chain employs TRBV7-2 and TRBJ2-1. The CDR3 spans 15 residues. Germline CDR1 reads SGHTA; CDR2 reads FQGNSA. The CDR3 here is CASSHDVSSYNEQFF.

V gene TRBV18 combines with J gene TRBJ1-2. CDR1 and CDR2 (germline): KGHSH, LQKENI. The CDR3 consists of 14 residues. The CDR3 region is CASSPGGDVYGYTF.

CDR3: CSAREDSPLHF. V gene TRBV20-1 combines with J gene TRBJ1-6. Germline CDR1 reads DFQATT; CDR2 reads SNEGSKA (reference sequence). The CDR3 extends over 11 amino acids.

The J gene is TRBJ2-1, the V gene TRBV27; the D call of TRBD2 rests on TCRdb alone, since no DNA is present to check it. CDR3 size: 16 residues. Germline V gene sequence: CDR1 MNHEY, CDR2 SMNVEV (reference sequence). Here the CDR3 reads CASSQGLAGIYNEQFF.

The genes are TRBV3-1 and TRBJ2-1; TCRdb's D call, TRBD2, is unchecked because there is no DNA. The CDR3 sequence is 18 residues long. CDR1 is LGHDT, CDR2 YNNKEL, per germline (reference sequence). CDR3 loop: CASSQGWARESGSNEQFF.

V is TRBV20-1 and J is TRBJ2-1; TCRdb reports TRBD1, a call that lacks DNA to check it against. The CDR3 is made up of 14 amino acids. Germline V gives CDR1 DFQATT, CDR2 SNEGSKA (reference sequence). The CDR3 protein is CSASPTGVVNEQFF.

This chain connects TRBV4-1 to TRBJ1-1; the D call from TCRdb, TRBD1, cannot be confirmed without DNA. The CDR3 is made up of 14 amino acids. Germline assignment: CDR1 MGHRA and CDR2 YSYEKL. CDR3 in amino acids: CASSPGRMNTEAFF.

This CDR3 reads CSARDQAGGAYEQYF. The rearrangement links TRBV20-1 to TRBJ2-7; without DNA, the TCRdb call of TRBD2 cannot be checked. CDR3 size: 15 residues. Looked up from germline, CDR1 is DFQATT and CDR2 is SNEGSKA (reference sequence).

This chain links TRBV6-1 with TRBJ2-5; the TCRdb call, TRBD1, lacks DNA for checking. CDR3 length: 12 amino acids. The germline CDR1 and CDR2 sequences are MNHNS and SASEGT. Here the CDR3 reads CASRDWGETQYF.

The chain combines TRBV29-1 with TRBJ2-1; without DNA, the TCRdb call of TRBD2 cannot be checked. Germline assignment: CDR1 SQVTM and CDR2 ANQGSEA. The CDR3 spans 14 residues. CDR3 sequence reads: CSVKGLAGGNEQFF.

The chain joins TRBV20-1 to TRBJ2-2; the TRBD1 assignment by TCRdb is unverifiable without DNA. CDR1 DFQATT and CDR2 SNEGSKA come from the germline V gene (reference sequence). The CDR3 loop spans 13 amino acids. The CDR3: CSARKAPTGELFF.

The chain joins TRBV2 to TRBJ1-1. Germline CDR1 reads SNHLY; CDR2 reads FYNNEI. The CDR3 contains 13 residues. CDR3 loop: CASRATVYTEAFF. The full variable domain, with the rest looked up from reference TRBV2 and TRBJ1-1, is EPEVTQTPSHQVTQMGQEVILRCVPISNHLYFYWYRQILGQKVEFLVSFYNNEISEKSEIFDDQFSVERPDGSNFTLKIRSTKLEDSAMYFCASRATVYTEAFFGQGTRLTVV.

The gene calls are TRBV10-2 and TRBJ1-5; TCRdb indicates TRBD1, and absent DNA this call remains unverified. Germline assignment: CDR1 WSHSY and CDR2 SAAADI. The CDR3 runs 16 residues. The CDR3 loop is CASSEPPQGGNQPQHF.

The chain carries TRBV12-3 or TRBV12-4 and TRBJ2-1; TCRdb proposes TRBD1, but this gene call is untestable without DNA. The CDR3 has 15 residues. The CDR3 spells CASSWWDRGRNEQFF.

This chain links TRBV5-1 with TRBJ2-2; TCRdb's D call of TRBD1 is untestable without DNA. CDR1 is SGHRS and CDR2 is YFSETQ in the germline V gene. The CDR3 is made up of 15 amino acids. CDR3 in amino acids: CASSDNRGDTGELFF. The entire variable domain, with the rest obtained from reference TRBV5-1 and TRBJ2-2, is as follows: KAGVTQTPRYLIKTRGQQVTLSCSPISGHRSVSWYQQTPGQGLQFLFEYFSETQRNKGNFPGRFSGRQFSNSRSEMNVSTLELGDSALYLCASSDNRGDTGELFFGEGSRLTVL.